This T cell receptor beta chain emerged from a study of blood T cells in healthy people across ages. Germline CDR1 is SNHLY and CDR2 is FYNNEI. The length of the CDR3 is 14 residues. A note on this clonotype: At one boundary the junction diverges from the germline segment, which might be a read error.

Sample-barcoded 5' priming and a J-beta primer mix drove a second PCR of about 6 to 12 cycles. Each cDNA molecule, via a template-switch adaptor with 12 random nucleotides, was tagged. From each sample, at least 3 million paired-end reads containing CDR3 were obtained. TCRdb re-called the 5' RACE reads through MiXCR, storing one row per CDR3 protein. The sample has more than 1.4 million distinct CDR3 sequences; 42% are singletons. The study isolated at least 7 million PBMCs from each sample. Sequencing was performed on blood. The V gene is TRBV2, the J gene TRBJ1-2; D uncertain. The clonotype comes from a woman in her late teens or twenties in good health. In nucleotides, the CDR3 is TGTGTCAGCAGTGCGTCCGGGGTTAACTATGGCTACACCTTC. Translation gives CVSSASGVNYGYTF.